This T cell receptor (beta chain) was obtained from a study of early T cells in non-severe SARS-CoV-2 infection (dated by TCRdb to 2020 to 2022). Regarding the complete study: Bulk RNA from unsorted whole blood was used for TCR sequencing, so alpha and beta chains could not be paired.

Set within a cohort of healthcare workers in London, UK, this nested case-control study involved weekly PCR testing of nasopharyngeal swabs along with blood sampling. Healthcare workers were recruited during the week of the UK lockdown, between 23 and 31 March 2020, and followed weekly for up to roughly 16 weeks. Broad study findings and their caveats: Matching against VDJdb was skewed toward anti-spike CD8 responses, likely underestimated virus-specific expansions, and missed private and CD4 specificities.

V and J are truncated by 1 base and 8 bases respectively, leaving an intervening sequence of 12 bases. There are 13 amino acids in the CDR3, from cysteine to phenylalanine inclusive. Of all the DNA, just the CDR3 is kept, 39 bases in frame from base 1. Via the germline V gene (reference sequence), CDR1 is DFQATT and CDR2 SNEGSKA. Library method: 5' RACE. Sequencing took place on a NextSeq 500. To correct for sequencing error and PCR bias, the TCR library protocol tagged individual cDNA molecules with unique molecular identifiers. Sequencing covered both TCR alpha and beta chains, and within each sample the abundances of alpha and beta sequences were tightly co-correlated. The paper's processing steps were these. Decombinator V4 was used to annotate TCR sequences for V gene, J gene and CDR3. Expanded TCRs were defined as changing significantly between any two time points under a Poisson model with p below 0.0001. TCR abundances were normalised to the total number of TCRs sequenced per sample and were expressed as counts per million. TRAV1-2 paired with TRAJ12, TRAJ20 or TRAJ33 defined MAIT TCRs, while TRAV10 paired with TRAJ18 defined iNKT TCRs. VDJdb, accessed 1 November 2021, was searched for CMV, EBV and SARS-CoV-2 annotated TCRs, excluding TCRs annotated for multiple antigens. The public reads were reprocessed in TCRdb via fastp at Q25 and MiXCR, keeping in-frame beta chains. Each record represents a unique CDR3 protein, reported with the most common genes and DNA among its rows. TCRdb, rather than the study authors, made the V and J calls. The sample data list more than 55,000 distinct CDR3 sequences, and more than 5.5% of these were observed just once. The ten top clones hold around 3.5% of the sample.

Comment on this clonotype: The antigen it recognizes is unknown. Base quality data are lacking; no much larger clone is found one base away.

This clonotype was sampled from an adult who was a healthcare worker with PCR-confirmed SARS-CoV-2 infection or an uninfected control (not recorded which). The sequencing here drew on whole blood, taken at baseline. Recombination linked TRBV20-1 to TRBJ2-1; a confident D gene designation cannot be given. DNA sequence: TGCAGTGCTAGAGGGCGGCTAGTGCATGAGCAGTTCTTC. Translated, it gives CSARGRLVHEQFF.